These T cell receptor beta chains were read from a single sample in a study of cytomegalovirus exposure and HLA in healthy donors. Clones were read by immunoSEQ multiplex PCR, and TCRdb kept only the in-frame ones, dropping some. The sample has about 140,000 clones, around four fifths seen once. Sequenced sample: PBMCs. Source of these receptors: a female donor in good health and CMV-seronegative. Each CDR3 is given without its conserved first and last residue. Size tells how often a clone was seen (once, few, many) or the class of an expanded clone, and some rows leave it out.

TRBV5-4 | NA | ASSLASGGRADYEQY
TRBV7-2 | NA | ASSREAVDTGELF
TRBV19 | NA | ASSIQGTYEQY
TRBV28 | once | ASGTGMMNYGYT
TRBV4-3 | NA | ASSLDGTGDSPLH
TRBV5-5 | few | ASSSPPRGYGYT
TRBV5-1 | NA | ASSPRWPREKGDEQY
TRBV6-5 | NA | ASSPRTRVPNTQY
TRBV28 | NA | AIDSTRGRTEAF
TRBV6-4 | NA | ASSPEGAGGAAEQF
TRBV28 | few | ASSPPGARLAF
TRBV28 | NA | ASSFFASSETQY
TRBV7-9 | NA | ASSLVAPQETQY
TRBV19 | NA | ASSIGGVPGQY
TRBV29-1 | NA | SGGGRAGVRNNEQF
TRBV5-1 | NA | ASSLVGGSTEAF
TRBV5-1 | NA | ASSSDTNTEAF
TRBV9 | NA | ASSAGLAGVNEQF
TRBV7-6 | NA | ASSLDPDYGYT
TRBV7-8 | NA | ASSSRADLHYEQY
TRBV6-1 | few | ASSPTDTGELF
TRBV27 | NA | ASSLEQGGYNEQF
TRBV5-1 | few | ASSLKWATGELF
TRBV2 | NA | ASSETGWPNSPLH
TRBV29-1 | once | SVTDNRSGNTIY
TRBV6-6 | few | ASRRTGVGYT
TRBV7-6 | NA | ASSLFETANEQY
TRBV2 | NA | ASRKNRGLAGGPPYEQY
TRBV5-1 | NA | ASRPPSGGDTQY
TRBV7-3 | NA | ASSQDKAYNQPQH
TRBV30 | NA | ASQHRHANTEAF
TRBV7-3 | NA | ASSFDRVMKQF
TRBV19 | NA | ASSIRLVTGYGYT
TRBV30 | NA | AWTFSGGVDTQY
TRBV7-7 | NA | ASSLSGGATDTQY
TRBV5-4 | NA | ASSFEGSTDTQY
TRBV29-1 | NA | SGTRRQGGEQF
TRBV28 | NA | ASSLEGRGYT
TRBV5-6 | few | ASSGTSGVGTDTQY
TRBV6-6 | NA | ASSFGGSGYEQY
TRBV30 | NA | AWNDGLTNSPLH
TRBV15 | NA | ATSRERRLNEQF
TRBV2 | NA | ASHPGQWRGYT
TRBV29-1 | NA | SVREWSYNEQF
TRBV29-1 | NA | SVGWTGGYEQY
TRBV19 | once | ASNLLTGMDRPQPQH
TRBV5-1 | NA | ASSLLTSYGATYEQY
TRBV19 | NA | ASSIQGLPYEQY
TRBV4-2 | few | ASSQDFPTVSSGNTIY
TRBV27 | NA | ASSLSGTGRSPLH
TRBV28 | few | ASTAGASWTEAF